This is a list of T cell receptor beta chains from one sample in a study of cytomegalovirus exposure and HLA in healthy donors. Profiling relied on immunoSEQ multiplex PCR, and the TCRdb table lists in-frame clones only, not all of them. The table records 75,000 to 90,000 clones, around three quarters of them present only once. What was sequenced was PBMCs. All receptors derive from a man in his forties in good health and CMV-seronegative. The conserved cysteine and the conserved F or W are not part of the CDR3 here. Each record gives: V gene, J gene, CDR3 protein.

>TRBV7-9|TRBJ2-5
ASSLTGVQETQY
>TRBV6-5|TRBJ2-5
ASSLLGVSETQY
>TRBV7-9|TRBJ2-7
ASSPGQGARKQY
>TRBV29-1|TRBJ2-1
SVVGLAGAYNEQF
>TRBV5-6|TRBJ2-3
ASSFPGTDTQY
>TRBV29-1|TRBJ1-2
SVSQGFYGYT
>TRBV30|TRBJ1-2
AWTGGVYGYT
>TRBV4-3|TRBJ2-1
ASSQDGPKRIYNEQF
>TRBV7-2|TRBJ2-3
ASSPTGRSTDTQY
>TRBV28|TRBJ2-6
ASSPDRSSGANVLT
>TRBV6-6|TRBJ1-2
AGWPGVGYGYT
>TRBV10-3|TRBJ1-1
AISERGVAEAF
>TRBV5-6|TRBJ2-7
ASKGPGQSPSYEQY
>TRBV10-3|TRBJ2-5
AISPGQQETQY
>TRBV7-3|TRBJ2-1
ASSWGLESYNEQF
>TRBV18|TRBJ2-7
ASSPPTSGSRSYEQY
>TRBV5-4|TRBJ2-3
ASSTALAGRDTQY
>TRBV13|TRBJ2-1
ASSRARWTGGSYNEQF
>TRBV30|TRBJ2-2
AWINAVDTGELF
>TRBV27|TRBJ2-1
ASSLRGGYNEQF
>TRBV28|TRBJ2-7
ASSPETGVREQY
>TRBV27|TRBJ2-7
ASSKGQGWTYEQY
>TRBV4-2|TRBJ1-1
ASSQDSGAKAF
>TRBV10-3|TRBJ1-5
AIRGTGDNQPQH
>TRBV2|TRBJ1-1
ASSAGLFGAF
>TRBV28|TRBJ1-2
ASLITGANYGYT
>TRBV7-9|TRBJ2-1
ASSLEVSGRSYNEQF
>TRBV18|TRBJ2-7
ASSPSGTRSYEQY
>TRBV11-2|TRBJ1-1
ASSLAAHTEAF
>TRBV28|TRBJ1-2
ATLIQDNYGYT
>TRBV30|TRBJ1-5
AWDQASNQPQH
>TRBV11-3|TRBJ2-1
ASSLGQGMGNEQF
>TRBV2|TRBJ2-7
ASSPDRDEQY
>TRBV13|TRBJ2-1
ASSLLAGVSYNEQF
>TRBV7-7|TRBJ2-1
ASSPGQGPYNEQF
>TRBV4-2|TRBJ2-7
ASSQVLERYEQY
>TRBV12-1|TRBJ2-7
ASSFETGASYEQY
>TRBV27|TRBJ1-2
ATLEWGGNYGYT
>TRBV19|TRBJ2-1
ASSIKPGEQF
>TRBV28|TRBJ2-2
ASSAGQGTGELF
>TRBV5-5|TRBJ1-1
ASSLEGGGTEAF
>TRBV4-1|TRBJ2-1
ASSQEVLAGGAGEQF
>TRBV20-1|TRBJ2-5
SARGVETQY
>TRBV28|TRBJ2-3
ASSARLDGRDTQY
>TRBV27|TRBJ2-7
ASSLWTSGAYEQY
>TRBV19|TRBJ2-3
ASSPATSGKTDTQY
>TRBV4-3|TRBJ1-5
ASSQEVQDDQPQH
>TRBV10-3|TRBJ2-7
AIGTSGSVYEQY
>TRBV6-4|TRBJ2-3
ASSDGTGTDTQY
>TRBV5-6|TRBJ2-6
ASSLWSSGANVLT
>TRBV12-5|.
ASATGVSYEQY
>TRBV16|TRBJ2-1
ASSQGTGGLRNEQF
>TRBV2|TRBJ2-5
ASRDDRGVTETQY